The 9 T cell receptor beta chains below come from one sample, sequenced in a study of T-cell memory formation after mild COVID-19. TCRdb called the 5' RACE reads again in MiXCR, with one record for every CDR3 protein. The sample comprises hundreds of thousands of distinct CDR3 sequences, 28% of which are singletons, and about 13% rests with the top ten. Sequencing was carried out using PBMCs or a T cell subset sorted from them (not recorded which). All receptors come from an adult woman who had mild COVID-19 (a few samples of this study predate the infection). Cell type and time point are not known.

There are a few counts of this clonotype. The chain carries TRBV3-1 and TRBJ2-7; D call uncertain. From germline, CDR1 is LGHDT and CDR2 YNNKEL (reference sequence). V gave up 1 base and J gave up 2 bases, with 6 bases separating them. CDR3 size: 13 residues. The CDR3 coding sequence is TGTGCCAGCAGCCAAGGAAGTACCTACGAGCAGTACTTC. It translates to CASSQGSTYEQYF.

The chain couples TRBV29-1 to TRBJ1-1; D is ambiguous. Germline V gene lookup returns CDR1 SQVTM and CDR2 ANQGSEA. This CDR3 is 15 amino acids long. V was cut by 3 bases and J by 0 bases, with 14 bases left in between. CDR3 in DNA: TGCAGCGTTGAGCGCGTCGCGGGAATGAACACTGAAGCTTTCTTT. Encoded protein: CSVERVAGMNTEAFF. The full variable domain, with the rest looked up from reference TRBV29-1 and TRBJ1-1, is SAVISQKPSRDICQRGTSLTIQCQVDSQVTMMFWYRQQPGQSLTLIATANQGSEATYESGFVIDKFPISRPNLTFSTLTVSNMSPEDSSIYLCSVERVAGMNTEAFFGQGTRLTVV.

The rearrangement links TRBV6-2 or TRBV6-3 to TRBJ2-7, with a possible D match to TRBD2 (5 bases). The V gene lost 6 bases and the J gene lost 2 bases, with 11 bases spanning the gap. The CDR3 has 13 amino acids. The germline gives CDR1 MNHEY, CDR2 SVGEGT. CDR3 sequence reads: CASRPGVAYEQYF. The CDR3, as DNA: TGTGCCAGCAGACCCGGGGTCGCCTACGAGCAGTACTTC.

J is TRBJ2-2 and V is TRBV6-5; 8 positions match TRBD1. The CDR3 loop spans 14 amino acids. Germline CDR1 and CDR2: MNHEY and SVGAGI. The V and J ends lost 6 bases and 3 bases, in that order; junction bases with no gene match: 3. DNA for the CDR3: TGTGCCAGCAGAAACAGGGGGGACACCGGGGAGCTGTTTTTT. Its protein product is CASRNRGDTGELFF.

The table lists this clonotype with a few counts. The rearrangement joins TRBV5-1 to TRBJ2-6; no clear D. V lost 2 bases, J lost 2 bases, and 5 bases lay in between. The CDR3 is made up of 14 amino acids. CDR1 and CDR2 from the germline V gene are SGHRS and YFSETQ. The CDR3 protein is CASSFRAGANVLTF. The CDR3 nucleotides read TGCGCCAGCAGCTTTCGGGCTGGGGCCAACGTCCTGACTTTC. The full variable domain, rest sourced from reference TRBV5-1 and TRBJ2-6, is KAGVTQTPRYLIKTRGQQVTLSCSPISGHRSVSWYQQTPGQGLQFLFEYFSETQRNKGNFPGRFSGRQFSNSRSEMNVSTLELGDSALYLCASSFRAGANVLTFGAGSRLTVL.

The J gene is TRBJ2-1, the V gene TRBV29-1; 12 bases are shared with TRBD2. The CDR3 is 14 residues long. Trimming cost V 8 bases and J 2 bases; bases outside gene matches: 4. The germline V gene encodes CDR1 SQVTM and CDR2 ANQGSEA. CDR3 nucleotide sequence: TGCAGCCCTCGACTAGCGGGAGCCTACAATGAGCAGTTCTTC. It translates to CSPRLAGAYNEQFF.

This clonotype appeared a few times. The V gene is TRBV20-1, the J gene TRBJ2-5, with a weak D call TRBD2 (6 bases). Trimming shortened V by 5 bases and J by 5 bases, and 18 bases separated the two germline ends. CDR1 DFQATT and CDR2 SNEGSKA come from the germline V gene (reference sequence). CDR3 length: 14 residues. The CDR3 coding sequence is TGCAGTGCTCCCGACCCGGGACTCCAGGAGACCCAGTACTTC. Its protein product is CSAPDPGLQETQYF.

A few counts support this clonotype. The CDR3 nucleotides read TGTGCCAGCAGTGATATGGGGGGACGGACCGGGGAGCTGTTTTTT. It codes for CASSDMGGRTGELFF. The gene calls are TRBV2 and TRBJ2-2, with D maybe TRBD2 (6 bases). With 3 bases removed from V and 5 bases from J, the gap between germline ends came to 13 bases. Germline CDR1 is SNHLY and CDR2 is FYNNEI. This CDR3 is built from 15 residues.

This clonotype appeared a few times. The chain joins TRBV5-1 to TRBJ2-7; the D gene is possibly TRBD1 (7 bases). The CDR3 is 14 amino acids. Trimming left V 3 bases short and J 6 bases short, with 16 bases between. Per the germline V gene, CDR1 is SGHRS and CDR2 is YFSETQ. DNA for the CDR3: TGCGCCAGCAGCTCGCGACAGGGTAGCGGCGAGCAGTACTTC. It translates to CASSSRQGSGEQYF.